One sample yielded the 17 T cell receptor beta chains listed below, sequenced in a study of T cell repertoires in cytomegalovirus infection. MiXCR was run by TCRdb on the reads, yielding one entry per CDR3 protein. Of 800,000 to 950,000 distinct CDR3 sequences in the sample, 32% were seen once. Their antigen targets remain unknown. The sequences come from cultured CD8+ T cells from PBMCs, collected from culture after CMV antigen stimulation. These receptor sequences come from a human donor in good health (CMV status not recorded). Some clones in this sample may be carry-over from other donors' samples.

This clonotype was seen ten or more times. The V call is TRBV7-6, the J call TRBJ1-2; D unclear. There are 14 residues in the CDR3. V was cut by 1 base and J by 3 bases, with 9 bases left in between. Germline lookup yields CDR1 SGHVS and CDR2 FNYEAQ. CDR3 region: CASSLGEDDYGYTF. The CDR3 coding sequence is TGTGCCAGCAGCTTAGGGGAGGATGACTATGGCTACACCTTC.

This clonotype showed up many times. This chain connects TRBV7-2 to TRBJ2-1; D is perhaps TRBD1 or TRBD2 (5 bases each). Germline V lookup: CDR1 SGHTA, CDR2 FQGNSA. Trimming cost V 6 bases and J 12 bases, with 18 bases left between them. The CDR3 has 13 amino acids. The CDR3 here is CASRSGTQVGQFF. CDR3 in DNA: TGTGCCAGCAGGTCCGGGACCCAAGTGGGGCAGTTCTTC.

V usage is TRBV7-3 and J usage is TRBJ2-1; weak D call: TRBD2 (5 bases). The V end was cut by 5 bases, the J end by 2 bases, with 13 bases between. The CDR3 is 15 amino acids. CDR1 and CDR2 (germline): SGHTA, FQGTGA. The chain's CDR3 is CASSPEDSPYNEQFF. CDR3 nucleotides: TGTGCCAGCAGCCCCGAGGACTCCCCCTACAATGAGCAGTTCTTC. Based on the CDR3 plus reference TRBV7-3 and TRBJ2-1, the full variable domain is GAGVSQTPSNKVTEKGKYVELRCDPISGHTALYWYRQSLGQGPEFLIYFQGTGAADDSGLPNDRFFAVRPEGSVSTLKIQRTERGDSAVYLCASSPEDSPYNEQFFGPGTRLTVL.

In its sample, this clonotype was seen a few times. J is TRBJ2-1 and V is TRBV9, with D possibly being TRBD1 (5 bases). The CDR3 length is 14 residues. V lost 3 bases, J lost 1 base, and 8 bases lay in between. Per the germline V gene, CDR1 is SGDLS and CDR2 is YYNGEE. In DNA, the CDR3 is TGTGCCAGCAGCGCGACAGCGTCCTACAATGAGCAGTTCTTC. It translates to CASSATASYNEQFF.

This clonotype was counted at least ten times. The rearrangement links TRBV7-2 to TRBJ1-4; D is unresolved. Per germline, CDR1 SGHTA and CDR2 FQGNSA. This CDR3 contains 17 residues. Trimming took 2 bases from V and 6 from J, leaving 19 bases between them. The CDR3 is CASSLINVPESHEKLFF. As DNA, the CDR3 is TGTGCCAGCAGCTTAATAAACGTCCCCGAGAGCCATGAAAAACTGTTTTTT.

This chain links TRBV19 with TRBJ1-5; tentative D call: TRBD1 (5 bases). This CDR3 comprises 12 residues. The germline CDR1 and CDR2 sequences are LNHDA and SQIVND (reference sequence). V gave up 8 bases and J gave up 6 bases, with 11 bases separating them. In DNA form, the CDR3 reads TGTGCCAGTTCGTGGGGCACTCAGCCCCAGCATTTT. Its translation is CASSWGTQPQHF.

The genes are TRBV5-7 and TRBJ2-7, with TRBD2 matching over 8 bases. TRBV5-7 is flagged as an ORF with uncertain function. V was clipped by 3 bases and J by 3 bases; unmatched bases: 5. The CDR3 is 14 residues long. The CDR3 region has the DNA TGTGCCAGCAGCTCCGGGGGGGTTGGCTACGAGCAGTACGTC. Its translation: CASSSGGVGYEQYV.

This chain uses TRBV7-9 with TRBJ2-2, with a possible D match to TRBD2 (5 bases). Germline CDR1 and CDR2: SEHNR and FQNEAQ (reference sequence). CDR3 length: 15 amino acids. V shed 2 bases and J shed 7 bases, with 14 bases lying between them. The CDR3 sequence: CASSLRQPSGGELFF. The CDR3 DNA follows: TGTGCCAGCAGCTTAAGGCAGCCGAGCGGCGGGGAGCTGTTTTTT.

This sequence joins TRBV6-6 and TRBJ2-2; D not resolved. Germline CDR1 is MNHNY and CDR2 is SVGAGI (reference sequence). V gave up 7 bases and J gave up 1 base, with 13 bases separating them. The CDR3 totals 15 residues. CDR3 residues: CASTELGRNTGELFF. CDR3 in DNA: TGTGCCAGCACCGAACTCGGGCGGAACACCGGGGAGCTGTTTTTT.

This clonotype came up many times. The CDR3 here is CASSLPISDRVEYGYTF. The CDR3 DNA follows: TGTGCCAGCAGCTTACCCATCTCGGACAGGGTAGAGTATGGCTACACCTTC. The chain employs TRBV7-2 and TRBJ1-2; TRBD1 aligns across 8 bases. The CDR3 runs 17 residues. CDR1 and CDR2 (germline): SGHTA, FQGNSA. J lost 5 bases, V lost 2 bases, and 13 bases had no gene match. Together with reference TRBV7-2 and TRBJ1-2, the CDR3 gives the full variable domain: GAGVSQSPSNKVTEKGKDVELRCDPISGHTALYWYRQSLGQGLEFLIYFQGNSAPDKSGLPSDRFSAERTGGSVSTLTIQRTQQEDSAVYLCASSLPISDRVEYGYTFGSGTRLTVV.

The chain joins TRBV27 to TRBJ2-7; 8 bases align to TRBD1. CDR3 size: 14 residues. V dropped 6 bases and J dropped 5; count of bases not matched to a gene: 9. Germline V gene lookup returns CDR1 MNHEY and CDR2 SMNVEV (reference sequence). The DNA for the CDR3 is TGTGCCAGCAGCCGGACAGGGCTCGTCCACGAGCAGTACTTC. Translated, it gives CASSRTGLVHEQYF.

As DNA, the CDR3 is TGTGCCAGCAGCTCCGGGACAGGGGGAGGGAGGACTGAAGCTTTCTTT. This codes for CASSSGTGGGRTEAFF. V is TRBV7-6 and J is TRBJ1-1; 11 positions agree with TRBD1. Per germline, CDR1 SGHVS and CDR2 FNYEAQ. CDR3 size: 16 residues. V dropped 4 bases and J dropped 5; count of bases not matched to a gene: 9.

This clonotype was detected a few times. The J gene is TRBJ2-7, the V gene TRBV7-9; 8 nucleotides line up with TRBD1. The CDR3 sequence is 15 residues long. V lost 2 bases, J lost 0 bases, and 3 bases stayed unmatched. Looked up from germline, CDR1 is SEHNR and CDR2 is FQNEAQ (reference sequence). The CDR3, as DNA: TGTGCCAGCAGCTTATGGACAGGGACCTCCTACGAGCAGTACGTC. Translated, it gives CASSLWTGTSYEQYV.

CDR3 protein: CASSYNPEGAIGYTF. In nucleotides, the CDR3 is TGTGCCAGCAGTTATAACCCCGAGGGGGCGATCGGCTACACCTTC. V and J are TRBV6-6 and TRBJ1-2; 7 bases are a match to TRBD1. This CDR3 region has 15 residues. The V gene end was trimmed by 3 bases and the J gene end by 8 bases; junction bases not matched to a gene: 12. The germline V gene has CDR1 MNHNY and CDR2 SVGAGI (reference sequence).

The chain is built from TRBV4-1 and TRBJ2-7; a weak D match, TRBD1 (6 bases). Germline V CDR1 and CDR2: MGHRA, YSYEKL. The CDR3 contains 14 residues. V was pared by 0 bases and J by 5 bases, with 11 bases between. The CDR3 DNA reads TGCGCCAGCAGCCAAGATGTGGGACAAAACGAGCAGTACTTC. It specifies CASSQDVGQNEQYF.

This clonotype was picked up a small number of times. CDR3 nucleotides: TGCGCCAGCAGCCAAGAACGGAAGAACACTGAAGCTTTCTTT. This codes for CASSQERKNTEAFF. The gene calls are TRBV4-3 and TRBJ1-1, with no clear D. The CDR3 has 14 amino acids. In germline, CDR1 is LGHNA, CDR2 YSLEER. V was cut by 0 bases and J by 1 base, with 6 bases left in between.

This sequence joins TRBV25-1 and TRBJ2-3, with TRBD2 matching 9 bases. CDR3 length: 15 residues. Germline lookup yields CDR1 MGHDK and CDR2 SYGVNS. J lost 3 bases, V lost 2 bases, and 3 bases had no gene match. In DNA form, the CDR3 reads TGTGCCAGCAGTGAAACTAGCGGGCCTACAGATACGCAGTATTTT. Protein sequence: CASSETSGPTDTQYF.